This paragraph covers one T cell receptor (beta chain) sequence. This table comes from immunoSEQ multiplex PCR, and its TCRdb copy is limited to in-frame clones, with some not included. The data contain around 180,000 clones, about 88% of them singletons. The data derive from a study of radiation and T cells in renal cell carcinoma. Time point reported: blood 4 weeks post-SBRT, at nephrectomy. Regarding treatment: 15 Gy SBRT to primary tumor, nephrectomy 4 weeks later. The patient's renal cell carcinoma had clear cell pathology. Trimming took 4 bases from V and 7 from J, leaving 12 bases between them. The CDR3 consists of 13 residues. Germline CDR1 SGHRS, CDR2 YFSETQ.

This receptor was obtained from a woman aged 50 to 60 with renal cell carcinoma. The chain links TRBV5-1 to TRBJ2-1; no clear D. The sample in question was blood, obtained from a patient whose treatment included radiotherapy and nephrectomy. The CDR3 DNA reads TGCGCCAGCAGCGCCCTGCTAGAGAATGAGCAGTTCTTC. This gives the protein CASSALLENEQFF. Full variable domain (remainder filled in from reference TRBV5-1 and TRBJ2-1): KAGVTQTPRYLIKTRGQQVTLSCSPISGHRSVSWYQQTPGQGLQFLFEYFSETQRNKGNFPGRFSGRQFSNSRSEMNVSTLELGDSALYLCASSALLENEQFFGPGTRLTVL.